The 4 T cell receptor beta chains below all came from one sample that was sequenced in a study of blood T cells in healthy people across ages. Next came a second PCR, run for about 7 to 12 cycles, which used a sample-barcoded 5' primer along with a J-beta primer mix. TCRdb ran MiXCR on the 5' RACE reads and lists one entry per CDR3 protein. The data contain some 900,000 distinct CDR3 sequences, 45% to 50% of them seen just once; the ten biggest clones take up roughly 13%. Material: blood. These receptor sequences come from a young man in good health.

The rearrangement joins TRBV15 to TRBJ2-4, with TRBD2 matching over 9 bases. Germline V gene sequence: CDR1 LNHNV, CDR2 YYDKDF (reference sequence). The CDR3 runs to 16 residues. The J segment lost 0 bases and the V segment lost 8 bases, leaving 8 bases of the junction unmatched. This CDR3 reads CATSPPSGAAKNIQYF. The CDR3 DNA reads TGTGCCACCTCTCCCCCTAGCGGGGCAGCCAAAAACATTCAGTACTTC.

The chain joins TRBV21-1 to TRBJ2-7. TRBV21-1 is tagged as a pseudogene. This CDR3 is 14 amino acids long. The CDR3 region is CASSKALLSYEQYF. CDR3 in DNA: TGTGCCAGCAGCAAAGCGCTCCTTTCCTACGAGCAGTACTTC.

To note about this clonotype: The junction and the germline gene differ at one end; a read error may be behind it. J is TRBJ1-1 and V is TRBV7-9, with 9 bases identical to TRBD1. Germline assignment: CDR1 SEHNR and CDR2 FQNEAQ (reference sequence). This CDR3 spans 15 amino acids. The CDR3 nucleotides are TGTGCCAGCAGCTTATCCGGGACAGGGAACACTGAGGCTTTCTTT. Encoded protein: CASSLSGTGNTEAFF.

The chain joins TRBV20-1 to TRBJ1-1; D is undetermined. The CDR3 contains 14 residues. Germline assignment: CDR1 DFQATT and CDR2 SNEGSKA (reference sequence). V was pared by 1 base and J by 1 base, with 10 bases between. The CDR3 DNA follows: TGCAGTGCTAGAGTTGGGCAGGCGAACACTGAAGCTTTCTTT. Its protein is CSARVGQANTEAFF.